This T cell receptor (beta chain) was observed in a study of breast tumors, draining lymph nodes, adjacent tissues (dated by TCRdb to 2015 to 2016). The study in broad terms: TCR beta repertoires were compared across tumor, adjacent nontumor tissue and axillary lymph nodes obtained from breast cancer patients. The study aimed to assess the relationships and possible T-cell exchange between tumor, surrounding tissue and draining lymph node repertoires in human breast cancer. Paper-wide results and their limitations: The data were judged consistent with most tumor T cells deriving from the lymph node and then expanding within tumor tissue. Tumors showed preferential V and J gene usage, and their T-cell repertoire diversity fell below that of lymph nodes yet above that of nontumor tissue. In luminal-like breast cancer, tumor and nontumor tissue repertoires resembled each other significantly more than in basal-like breast cancer. The conclusion that tumor T cells originate in lymph nodes was framed as consistent with a hypothesis rather than directly demonstrated.

Concerning this clonotype: Its antigen is not yet known. The junction shows a germline mismatch at one end, possibly a read error.

The axillary draining lymph nodes of breast cancer patients were the source of the lymph node samples. For sequencing, an Illumina HiSeq 2000 was employed. Multiplex PCR amplification was used to generate the TCR beta chain libraries. The amplified TCR beta chain products were analyzed by high-throughput sequencing. TCRdb's own reprocessing of the public reads used fastp at Q25 and MiXCR and kept productive beta chains. Here each entry gathers all rows of one CDR3 protein and keeps the most common genes and DNA. The sample records around 130,000 distinct CDR3 sequences, roughly 33% of which are singletons. Jointly, the top ten make up less than 2.5% of the sample. The sequence derives from a female donor with breast cancer. Some clones in this sample may be carry-over from other donors' samples. The material sequenced was axillary lymph node tissue.

The CDR3 region: CATNVLGETQYF. The DNA reads TGTGCTACCAATGTCCTGGGGGAGACCCAGTACTTC. The chain joins TRBV24-1 to TRBJ2-5, with no confidently assigned D gene. The CDR3 runs 12 amino acids, cysteine and phenylalanine included. Here the CDR3 DNA is all that survives: 36 bases in frame from base 1. CDR1 is given as KGHDR and CDR2 as SFDVKD, both from the germline V gene.